A selection of T cell receptor beta chains follows, all from one sample in a study of identical twins. TCRdb reanalysed the 5' RACE reads using MiXCR and keeps one entry per CDR3 protein. The sample has approximately 680,000 distinct CDR3 sequences, under 8.5% seen once. The same specimen was also included in a second study, on yellow fever vaccine responses in identical twins.

Sequencing used PBMCs. These receptors were obtained from a woman in her late teens or twenties in good health. Both conserved end residues are part of each CDR3. The D gene is left open where the match is weak. Clone size is not always given. Where it is, it says once, few, many or a class for expanded clones.

>-|TRBV11-3|few|TRBJ2-1
TGTGCCAGCAGCTTTCCGTTGGGTGAGCAGTTCTTC
CASSFPLGEQFF
>-|TRBV27|-|TRBJ1-1
TGTGCCAGCAGTTTATCGTTCGTGGGTGACACTGAAGCTTTCTTT
CASSLSFVGDTEAFF
>TRBD2|TRBV3-1|-|TRBJ2-2
TGTGCCAGCAGCCCCCCCGTCGGTAGCGGGAGTCGGGACACCGGGGAGCTGTTTTTT
CASSPPVGSGSRDTGELFF
>-|TRBV5-1|-|TRBJ2-3
TGCGCCAGCAGCGCCCAGGTGCCTTACACAGATACGCAGTATTTT
CASSAQVPYTDTQYF
>-|TRBV6-5|few|TRBJ2-3
TGTGCCAGCAGTTCCCCGGGCAGGGGCCGAATCACAGATACGCAGTATTTT
CASSSPGRGRITDTQYF
>TRBD2|TRBV12-3/TRBV12-4|-|TRBJ2-6
TGTGCCAGCAGTCCACGGGGAGCGGGAGAATCTGGGGCCAACGTCCTGACTTTC
CASSPRGAGESGANVLTF
>-|TRBV25-1|-|TRBJ1-2
TGTGCCAGCAGTTCCCGGGACACCAAGAACTATGGCTACACCTTC
CASSSRDTKNYGYTF
>-|TRBV7-8|many|TRBJ2-1
TGTGCCAGCAGCTTAGCGGGACCAGAGCAGTTCTTC
CASSLAGPEQFF
>TRBD2|TRBV20-1|-|TRBJ2-2
TGCAGTGCTGAGCGGGGGGCCGGGGAGCTGTTTTTT
CSAERGAGELFF
>-|TRBV10-3|many|TRBJ2-3
TGTGCCATCAGTGATAATGGAGGAGATACGCAGTATTTT
CAISDNGGDTQYF
>TRBD1|TRBV5-1|-|TRBJ1-2
TGCGCCAGCAGCGCCGGGACAGAAGTCTCTGGCTACACCTTC
CASSAGTEVSGYTF
>-|TRBV4-1|many|TRBJ1-4
TGCGCCAGCAGCCAAGGAGGTGGTGAAAAACTGTTTTTT
CASSQGGGEKLFF
>TRBD1|TRBV12-3/TRBV12-4|many|TRBJ2-1
TGTGCCAGCAGCTCTCACACAGGGGCCAGGTTCTTC
CASSSHTGARFF
>-|TRBV12-3/TRBV12-4|many|TRBJ2-5
TGTGCCAGCAGCGGAGTTGGCAGAGAGACCCAGTACTTC
CASSGVGRETQYF
>-|TRBV12-3/TRBV12-4|many|TRBJ1-1
TGTGCCAGCAGTTTTTGGGGCAGGGGAGATAACACTGAAGCTTTCTTT
CASSFWGRGDNTEAFF
>-|TRBV12-3/TRBV12-4|many|TRBJ2-1
TGTGCCAGCAGCGCCACCCAGAGTGCCTCCTACAATGAGCAGTTCTTC
CASSATQSASYNEQFF
>TRBD1|TRBV28|few|TRBJ1-2
TGTGCCAGCAGTCCCCCAAGACAGGGGGCTAACTATGGCTACACCTTC
CASSPPRQGANYGYTF
>-|TRBV24-1|-|TRBJ2-3
TGTGCCACCAGTGATTTTGGTGTACAGGGTTTGGATACGCAGTATTTT
CATSDFGVQGLDTQYF
>TRBD1|TRBV5-1|-|TRBJ1-1
TGCGCCAGCACCCCCACCGGACAGGGGACCCCCGCGAACACTGAAGCTTTCTTT
CASTPTGQGTPANTEAFF
>TRBD2|TRBV20-1|few|TRBJ2-5
TGCTGTGCTAGAGACCCACTAGCGGGGGGGTTGGAGACCCAGTACTTC
CCARDPLAGGLETQYF
>TRBD1|TRBV12-3/TRBV12-4|many|TRBJ2-1
TGTGCCAGCAACCCCGGGGCAGGGGGTTCCAATGAGCAGTTCTTC
CASNPGAGGSNEQFF
>TRBD2|TRBV7-8|few|TRBJ2-1
TGTGCCAGCAGCTCACGGACTAGCGCAGACAATGAGCAGTTCTTC
CASSSRTSADNEQFF
>-|TRBV24-1|-|TRBJ2-2
TGTGCCACCGAAGGTCGGGGGAACACCGGGGAGCTGTTTTTT
CATEGRGNTGELFF
>-|TRBV5-1|-|TRBJ2-2
TGCGCCAGCAGCCTAGGACGGCCGGGGGACACCGGGGAGCTGTTTTTT
CASSLGRPGDTGELFF